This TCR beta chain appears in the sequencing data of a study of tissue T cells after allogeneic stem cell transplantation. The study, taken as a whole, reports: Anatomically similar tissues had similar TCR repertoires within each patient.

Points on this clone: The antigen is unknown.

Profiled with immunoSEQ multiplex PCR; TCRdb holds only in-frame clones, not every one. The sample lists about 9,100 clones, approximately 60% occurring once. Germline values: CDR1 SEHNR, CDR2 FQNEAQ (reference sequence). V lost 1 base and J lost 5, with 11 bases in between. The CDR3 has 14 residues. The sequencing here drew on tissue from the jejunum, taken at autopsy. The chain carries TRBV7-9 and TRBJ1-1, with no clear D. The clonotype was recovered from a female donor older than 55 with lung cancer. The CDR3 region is CASSLGPAGTEAFF. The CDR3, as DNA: TGTGCCAGCAGCTTAGGTCCAGCCGGGACTGAAGCTTTCTTT.